This T cell receptor beta chain was recorded in a study of cytomegalovirus exposure and HLA in healthy donors. Trimming shortened V by 4 bases and J by 5 bases, and 7 bases separated the two germline ends. Germline V CDR1 and CDR2: SGHRS, YFSETQ. The CDR3 is made up of 11 amino acids. The PCR had 60 Vbeta and 13 Jbeta primers. Profiling relied on immunoSEQ multiplex PCR, and the TCRdb table lists in-frame clones only, not all of them. This table holds roughly 120,000 clones, around 77% found once. Regarding the study as a whole: A later analysis reportedly found fewer N-insertions in an Asian-associated ancestry cluster than the approximately 670-donor mean.

A note on this clone: Its cognate antigen is unknown.

What was sequenced was PBMCs. The V gene is TRBV5-1, the J gene TRBJ2-7; D is uncertain. The TCR was taken from a human donor in good health. CDR3 sequence reads: CASSLSDEQYF. CDR3 nucleotides: TGCGCCAGCAGCCTCTCTGACGAGCAGTACTTC.